The entry that follows covers one T cell receptor beta chain sequence. These data belong to a study of blood T cell repertoires in COVID-19. Turning to the study itself: COVID-19 samples from acute and convalescent phases originated in the United States, Italy and Spain. T cells, B-cell-depleted T cells, or PBMCs provided the cDNA or gDNA that served as material.

Original processing notes: Researchers report that nucleated cell counts were estimated from reference gene primer amplification. TCRdb's copy holds only in-frame clones and misses some; the assay was immunoSEQ multiplex PCR. The DNA was the basis for D and trimming; V, J and clone size are from that table. The sample has around 240,000 clones, roughly 85% seen once. After removal of 5 bases from V and 13 bases from J, the junction contained 12 bases not matched to a gene. From germline, CDR1 is LNHDA and CDR2 SQIVND (reference sequence). This CDR3 is 14 amino acids long. This chain links TRBV19 with TRBJ1-4; 8 bases map to TRBD1. Sequencing was done on a sample of peripheral blood. The receptor was derived from a man aged 35 to 55 with acute or convalescent COVID-19. The CDR3 loop is CASSSSGTGKVLFF. As DNA, the CDR3 is TGTGCCAGTAGTTCATCAGGGACAGGCAAGGTACTGTTTTTT.